This TCR beta chain was observed in a study of PD-1 blockade in classical Hodgkin lymphoma. The time point denotes: newly diagnosed, previously untreated cHL patient sample. Measured with immunoSEQ multiplex PCR; TCRdb has only the in-frame clones, and not every one. In the table there are around 27,000 clones, roughly nine tenths of which are singletons. The sample comprised peripheral blood mononuclear cells (PBMCs). The receptor's source is a human donor with classical Hodgkin lymphoma.

CDR3 nucleotide sequence: TGTGCCAGCAGTAGCCAGACAGGAGCCTATGGCTACACCTTC. Protein product: CASSSQTGAYGYTF. V and J are TRBV28 and TRBJ1-2; a possible D gene is TRBD1 (6 bases). Trimming cost V 5 bases and J 4 bases, with 14 bases left between them. Germline values: CDR1 MDHEN, CDR2 SYDVKM. This CDR3 spans 14 amino acids.